This T cell receptor (beta chain) is drawn from a study of T cells in Graves' hyperthyroidism and ophthalmopathy. This clonotype was seen at least ten times. The target antigen is unknown. A NOSPECS grade of at least 4, a Clinical Activity Score of at least 3 and duration under 3 months were recorded in ophthalmopathy patients. Investigators excluded patients with uncontrolled infection, other autoimmune disease, pregnancy or lactation. General study results and limits: The model identified upcoming ophthalmopathy a median approximately seven months ahead of onset.

Amplification of TCR beta CDR3 regions used RNA as the template. The study used the HTBI primer set for a first-round RT-PCR of the TCR CDR3. MiXCR was run by TCRdb on the multiplex PCR reads, yielding one entry per CDR3 protein. The data contain around 610,000 distinct CDR3 sequences, roughly 15% of them singletons. CDR3 length: 14 amino acids. Germline-derived CDR1 and CDR2 are SGHAT and FQNNGV. Trimming shortened V by 3 bases and J by 2 bases, and 8 bases separated the two germline ends. The sequence came from a woman aged 40 to 55 with Graves' ophthalmopathy. The sequencing sample was made of blood. The chain uses TRBV11-2 and TRBJ2-4, with D uncertain. The CDR3 protein is CASSFVGTKNIQYF. The CDR3 DNA is TGTGCCAGCAGCTTTGTGGGAACCAAAAACATTCAGTACTTC.